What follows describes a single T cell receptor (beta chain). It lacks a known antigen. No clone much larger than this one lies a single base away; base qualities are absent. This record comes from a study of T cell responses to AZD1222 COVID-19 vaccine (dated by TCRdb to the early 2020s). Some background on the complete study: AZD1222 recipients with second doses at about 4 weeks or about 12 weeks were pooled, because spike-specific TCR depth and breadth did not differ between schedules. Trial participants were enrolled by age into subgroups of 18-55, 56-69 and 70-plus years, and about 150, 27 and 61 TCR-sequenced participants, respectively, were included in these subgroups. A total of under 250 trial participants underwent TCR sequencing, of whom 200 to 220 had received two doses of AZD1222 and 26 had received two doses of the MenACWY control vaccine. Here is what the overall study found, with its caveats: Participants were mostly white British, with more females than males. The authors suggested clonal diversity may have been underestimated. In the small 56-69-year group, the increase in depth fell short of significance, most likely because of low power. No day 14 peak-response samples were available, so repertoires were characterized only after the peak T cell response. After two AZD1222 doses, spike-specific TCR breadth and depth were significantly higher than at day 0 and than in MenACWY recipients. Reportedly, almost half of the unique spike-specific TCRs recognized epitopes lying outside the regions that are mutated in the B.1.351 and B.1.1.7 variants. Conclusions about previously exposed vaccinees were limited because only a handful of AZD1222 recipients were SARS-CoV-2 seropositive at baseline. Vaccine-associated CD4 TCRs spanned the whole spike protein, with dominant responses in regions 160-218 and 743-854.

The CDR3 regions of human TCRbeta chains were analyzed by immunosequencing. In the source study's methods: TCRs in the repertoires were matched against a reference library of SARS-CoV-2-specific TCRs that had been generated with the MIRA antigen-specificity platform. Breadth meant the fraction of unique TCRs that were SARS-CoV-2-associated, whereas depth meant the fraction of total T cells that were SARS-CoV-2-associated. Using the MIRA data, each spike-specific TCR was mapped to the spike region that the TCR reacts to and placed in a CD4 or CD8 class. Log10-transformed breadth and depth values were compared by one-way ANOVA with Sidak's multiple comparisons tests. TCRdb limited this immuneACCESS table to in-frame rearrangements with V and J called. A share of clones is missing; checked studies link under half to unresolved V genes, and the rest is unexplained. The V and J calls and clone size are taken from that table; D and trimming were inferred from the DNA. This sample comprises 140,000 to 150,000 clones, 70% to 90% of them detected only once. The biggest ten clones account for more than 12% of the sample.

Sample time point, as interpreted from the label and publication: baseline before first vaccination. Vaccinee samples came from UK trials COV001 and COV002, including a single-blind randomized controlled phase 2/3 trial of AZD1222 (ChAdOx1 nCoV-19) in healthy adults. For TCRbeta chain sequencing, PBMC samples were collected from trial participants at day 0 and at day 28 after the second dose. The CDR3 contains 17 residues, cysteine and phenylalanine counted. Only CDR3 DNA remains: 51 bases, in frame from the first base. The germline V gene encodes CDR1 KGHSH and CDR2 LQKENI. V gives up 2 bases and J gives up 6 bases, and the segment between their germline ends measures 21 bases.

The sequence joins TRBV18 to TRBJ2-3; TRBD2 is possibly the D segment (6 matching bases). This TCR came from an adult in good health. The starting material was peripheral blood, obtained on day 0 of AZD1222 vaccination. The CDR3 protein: CASSPIQLAKYGDTQYF. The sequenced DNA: TGTGCCAGCTCACCAATCCAACTAGCTAAGTACGGGGATACGCAGTATTTT. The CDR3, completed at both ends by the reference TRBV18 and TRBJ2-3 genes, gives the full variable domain NAGVMQNPRHLVRRRGQEARLRCSPMKGHSHVYWYRQLPEEGLKFMVYLQKENIIDESGMPKERFSAEFPKEGPSILRIQQVVRGDSAAYFCASSPIQLAKYGDTQYFGPGTRLTVL.